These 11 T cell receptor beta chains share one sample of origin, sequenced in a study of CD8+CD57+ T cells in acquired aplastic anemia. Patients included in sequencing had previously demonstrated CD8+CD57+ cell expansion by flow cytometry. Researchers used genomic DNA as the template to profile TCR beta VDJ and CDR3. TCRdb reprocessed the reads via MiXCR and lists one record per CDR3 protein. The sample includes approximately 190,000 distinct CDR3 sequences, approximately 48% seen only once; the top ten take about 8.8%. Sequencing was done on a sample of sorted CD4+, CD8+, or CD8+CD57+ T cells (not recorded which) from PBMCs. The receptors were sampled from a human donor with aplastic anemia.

The CDR3 loop reads CASSPNSRKYSPLHF. The CDR3 coding sequence is TGTGCCAGTAGTCCTAACTCCCGGAAATACTCACCCCTCCACTTT. This sequence joins TRBV19 and TRBJ1-6; D is unclear. Per the germline V gene, CDR1 is LNHDA and CDR2 is SQIVND (reference sequence). CDR3 size: 15 residues. Trimming removed 5 bases at V and 10 bases at J, with 18 bases between. Variable domain in full (rest from reference TRBV19 and TRBJ1-6): DGGITQSPKYLFRKEGQNVTLSCEQNLNHDAMYWYRQDPGQGLRLIYYSQIVNDFQKGDIAEGYSVSREKKESFPLTVTSAQKNPTAFYLCASSPNSRKYSPLHFGNGTRLTVT.

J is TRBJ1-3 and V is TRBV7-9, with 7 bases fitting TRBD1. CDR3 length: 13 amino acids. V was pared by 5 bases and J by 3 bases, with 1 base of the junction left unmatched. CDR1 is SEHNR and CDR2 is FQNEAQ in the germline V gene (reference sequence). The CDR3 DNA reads TGTGCCAGCAGCCCAGGGGGTGGAAACACCATATATTTT. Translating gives CASSPGGGNTIYF.

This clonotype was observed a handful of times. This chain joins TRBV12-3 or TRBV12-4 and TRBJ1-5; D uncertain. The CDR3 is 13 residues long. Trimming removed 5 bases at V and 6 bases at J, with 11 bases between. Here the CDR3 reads CASSLRTVQPQHF. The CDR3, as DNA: TGTGCCAGCAGTCTGAGGACGGTTCAGCCCCAGCATTTT.

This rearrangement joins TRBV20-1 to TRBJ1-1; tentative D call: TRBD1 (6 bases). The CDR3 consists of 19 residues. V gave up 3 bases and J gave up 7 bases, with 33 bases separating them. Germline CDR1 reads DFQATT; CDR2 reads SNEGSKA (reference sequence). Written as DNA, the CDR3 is TGCAGTGCTAGCCTCCCACTCCGGGGGGCCGCGAGGGATTTAGGTGAAGCTTTCTTT. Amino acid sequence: CSASLPLRGAARDLGEAFF.

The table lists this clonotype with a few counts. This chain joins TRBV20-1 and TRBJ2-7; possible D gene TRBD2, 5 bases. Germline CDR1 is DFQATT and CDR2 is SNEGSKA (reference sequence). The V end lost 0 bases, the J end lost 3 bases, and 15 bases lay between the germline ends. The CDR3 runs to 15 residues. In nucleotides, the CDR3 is TGCAGTGCTAGAGATCTCTTGAACGGGAACTACGAGCAGTACTTC. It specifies CSARDLLNGNYEQYF.

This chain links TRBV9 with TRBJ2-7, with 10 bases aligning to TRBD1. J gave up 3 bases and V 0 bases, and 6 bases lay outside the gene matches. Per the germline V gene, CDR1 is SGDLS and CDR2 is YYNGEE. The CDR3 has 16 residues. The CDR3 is CASSVEYGTGVYEQYF. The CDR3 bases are TGTGCCAGCAGCGTAGAGTACGGGACAGGGGTCTACGAGCAGTACTTC.

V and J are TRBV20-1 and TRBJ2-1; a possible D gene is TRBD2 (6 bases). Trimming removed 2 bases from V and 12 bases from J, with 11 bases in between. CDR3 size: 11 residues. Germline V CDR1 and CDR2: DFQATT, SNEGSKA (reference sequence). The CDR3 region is CSARLEGLQFF. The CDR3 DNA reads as TGCAGTGCTAGATTGGAGGGTTTGCAGTTCTTC.

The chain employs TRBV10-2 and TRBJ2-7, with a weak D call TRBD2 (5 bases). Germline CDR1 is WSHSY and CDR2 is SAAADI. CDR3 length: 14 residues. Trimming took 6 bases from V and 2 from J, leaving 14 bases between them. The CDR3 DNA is TGCGCCAGCAGCAAAAGGGAGAGACCCTACGAGCAGTACTTC. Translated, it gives CASSKRERPYEQYF.

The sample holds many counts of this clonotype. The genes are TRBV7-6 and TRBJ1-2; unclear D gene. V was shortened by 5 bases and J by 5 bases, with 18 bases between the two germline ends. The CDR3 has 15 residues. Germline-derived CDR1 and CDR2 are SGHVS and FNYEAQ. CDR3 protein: CASSPRVGIPYGYTF. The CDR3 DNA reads TGTGCCAGCAGCCCGCGAGTCGGGATCCCATATGGCTACACCTTC.

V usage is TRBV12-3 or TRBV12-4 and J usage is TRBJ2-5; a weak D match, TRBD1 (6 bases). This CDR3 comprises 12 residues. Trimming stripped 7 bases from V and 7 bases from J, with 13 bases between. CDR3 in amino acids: CASMTGEGTQYF. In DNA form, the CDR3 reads TGTGCCAGCATGACAGGAGAGGGGACCCAGTACTTC.

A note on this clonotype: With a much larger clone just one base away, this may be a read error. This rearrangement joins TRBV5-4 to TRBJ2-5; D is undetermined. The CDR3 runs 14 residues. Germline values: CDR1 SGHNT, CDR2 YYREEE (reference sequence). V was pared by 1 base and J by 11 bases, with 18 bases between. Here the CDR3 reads CASSLMTGYNEQYF. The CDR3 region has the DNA TGTGCCAGCAGCTTGATGACGGGCTACAATGAGCAGTACTTC. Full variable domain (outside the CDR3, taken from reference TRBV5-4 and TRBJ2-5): ETGVTQSPTHLIKTRGQQVTLRCSSQSGHNTVSWYQQALGQGPQFIFQYYREEENGRGNFPPRFSGLQFPNYSSELNVNALELDDSALYLCASSLMTGYNEQYFGPGTRLLVL.